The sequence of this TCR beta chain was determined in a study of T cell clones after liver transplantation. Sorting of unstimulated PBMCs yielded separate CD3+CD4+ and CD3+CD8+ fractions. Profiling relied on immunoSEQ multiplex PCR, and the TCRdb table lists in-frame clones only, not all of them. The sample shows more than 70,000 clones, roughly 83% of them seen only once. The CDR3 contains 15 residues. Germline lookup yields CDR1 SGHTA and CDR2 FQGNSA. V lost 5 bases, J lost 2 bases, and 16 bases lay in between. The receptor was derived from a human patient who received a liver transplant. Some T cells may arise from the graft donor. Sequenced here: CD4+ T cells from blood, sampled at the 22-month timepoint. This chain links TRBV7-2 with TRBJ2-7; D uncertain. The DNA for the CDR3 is TGTGCCAGCAGCACGATGGGTGGCCAAACCTACGAGCAGTACTTC. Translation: CASSTMGGQTYEQYF.